One and the same sample provided the 14 T cell receptor beta chains below, sequenced in a study of T cell clonotyping in hematopoietic cell transplantation. Sequencing used immunoSEQ multiplex PCR; TCRdb keeps in-frame clones, though not all of them. The repertoire holds about 36,000 clones, with about 90% as singletons. Specimen: peripheral blood mononuclear cells. These receptors originate from a woman aged 40 to 50 in good health. Some clones in this sample may be carry-over from other donors' samples.

This sequence joins TRBV19 and TRBJ2-3; D might be TRBD1 (8 bases). Germline V gene data show CDR1 as LNHDA and CDR2 as SQIVND (reference sequence). V lost 4 bases and J 4 bases, leaving 15 bases between the germline ends. CDR3 length equals 15 residues. The CDR3 region has the DNA TGTGCCAGTAGTACCCGGACAGGGAGGGCAGATACGCAGTATTTT. This encodes CASSTRTGRADTQYF. Combining the CDR3 with reference TRBV19 and TRBJ2-3 gives the whole variable domain DGGITQSPKYLFRKEGQNVTLSCEQNLNHDAMYWYRQDPGQGLRLIYYSQIVNDFQKGDIAEGYSVSREKKESFPLTVTSAQKNPTAFYLCASSTRTGRADTQYFGPGTRLTVL.

V gene TRBV28 combines with J gene TRBJ1-5; maybe TRBD1 (5 bases). Trimming stripped 4 bases from V and 5 bases from J, with 21 bases between. The germline V gene has CDR1 MDHEN and CDR2 SYDVKM. The CDR3 consists of 17 residues. The CDR3 spells CASSSPGGVGEHQPQHF. CDR3 DNA: TGTGCCAGCAGTTCGCCGGGGGGGGTCGGCGAGCATCAGCCCCAGCATTTT. Filled out from reference TRBV28 and TRBJ1-5, the complete variable domain reads DVKVTQSSRYLVKRTGEKVFLECVQDMDHENMFWYRQDPGLGLRLIYFSYDVKMKEKGDIPEGYSVSREKKERFSLILESASTNQTSMYLCASSSPGGVGEHQPQHFGDGTRLSIL.

This chain connects TRBV4-3 to TRBJ1-2; D not certain. Germline V gives CDR1 LGHNA, CDR2 YSLEER. There are 14 residues in the CDR3. With 6 bases removed from V and 2 bases from J, the gap between germline ends came to 13 bases. CDR3: CASSRTPSNYGYTF. CDR3 DNA: TGCGCCAGCAGTCGTACTCCCTCCAACTATGGCTACACCTTC.

The V call is TRBV11-3, the J call TRBJ2-7, with D possibly being TRBD2 (6 bases). V lost 1 base to trimming and J lost 5 bases, with 18 bases between them. CDR3 length: 16 amino acids. Germline V gene sequence: CDR1 SGHNT, CDR2 YENEEA. The CDR3 reads CASSLGPGGLDDEQYF. In DNA form, the CDR3 reads TGTGCCAGCAGCTTAGGCCCCGGAGGGCTCGACGACGAGCAGTACTTC.

This chain uses TRBV10-3 with TRBJ2-3; D may be TRBD1 (6 bases). V was shortened by 4 bases and J by 3 bases, with 14 bases between the two germline ends. Germline V gene sequence: CDR1 ENHRY, CDR2 SYGVKD. This CDR3 has 15 amino acids. Written as DNA, the CDR3 is TGTGCCATCAGTGGGGACAACCTTGGGACAGATACGCAGTATTTT. Protein product: CAISGDNLGTDTQYF.

This clone is a singleton in its sample. V is TRBV2 and J is TRBJ1-3; D is perhaps TRBD1 (5 bases). Trimming removed 7 bases at V and 4 bases at J, with 11 bases between. The CDR3 extends over 13 amino acids. Per the germline V gene, CDR1 is SNHLY and CDR2 is FYNNEI. CDR3 loop: CASKSGMGNTIYF. The CDR3 DNA reads as TGTGCCAGCAAATCAGGGATGGGAAACACCATATATTTT.

This chain connects TRBV29-1 to TRBJ2-5; perhaps D is TRBD1 or TRBD2 (6 bases each). Germline CDR1 is SQVTM and CDR2 is ANQGSEA. Trimming cost V 4 bases and J 5 bases, with 11 bases left between them. CDR3 size: 12 residues. DNA of the CDR3: TGCAGCGTTGTGGAGGGGGTTGAGACCCAGTACTTC. Its protein is CSVVEGVETQYF.

This clone was seen a handful of times. The V gene is TRBV19, the J gene TRBJ1-1; D might be TRBD1 (5 bases). In germline, CDR1 is LNHDA, CDR2 SQIVND (reference sequence). This CDR3 has 15 amino acids. V shed 3 bases and J shed 1 base, with 12 bases lying between them. The chain's CDR3 is CASSISREGNTEAFF. CDR3 in DNA: TGTGCCAGTAGTATTTCCAGGGAGGGGAACACTGAAGCTTTCTTT.

V gene TRBV6-1 combines with J gene TRBJ1-2, with TRBD1 as a possible D gene (5 bases). The CDR3 consists of 14 residues. The germline CDR1 and CDR2 sequences are MNHNS and SASEGT. V was cut by 7 bases and J by 5 bases, with 17 bases left in between. The CDR3 region has the DNA TGTGCCAGCACCGTGCAAGGACAATCATATGGCTACACCTTC. As protein: CASTVQGQSYGYTF.

V gene TRBV7-3 combines with J gene TRBJ2-7; 8 bases match TRBD1. CDR3 size: 14 residues. Germline-derived CDR1 and CDR2 are SGHTA and FQGTGA. J lost 2 bases, V lost 5 bases, and 5 bases had no gene match. CDR3 amino acids: CASSQGDRPYEQYF. In DNA form, the CDR3 reads TGTGCCAGCAGCCAAGGGGACAGGCCCTACGAGCAGTACTTC.

The chain couples TRBV11-1 to TRBJ2-1; 7 bases line up with TRBD1. V shed 1 base and J 2 bases; nucleotides not matched to a gene: 2. Germline CDR1 and CDR2: SGHAT and FQDESV (reference sequence). This CDR3 region has 15 residues. CDR3 sequence (DNA): TGTGCCAGCAGCTTAGACAGGGGAACCTACAATGAGCAGTTCTTC. Protein product: CASSLDRGTYNEQFF.

This sequence joins TRBV5-1 and TRBJ2-1; D unclear. CDR3 length: 13 amino acids. The V end lost 0 bases, the J end lost 3 bases, and 4 bases lay between the germline ends. Germline loops: CDR1 SGHRS, CDR2 YFSETQ. CDR3 bases: TGCGCCAGCAGCTTGGGTAACTACAATGAGCAGTTCTTC. Its translation is CASSLGNYNEQFF.

The genes are TRBV28 and TRBJ2-7; D unclear. This CDR3 contains 12 residues. Looked up from germline, CDR1 is MDHEN and CDR2 is SYDVKM. Trimming took off 5 bases at V and 5 bases at J, with 10 bases between the two ends. The CDR3 sequence: CASSRPEHEQYF. The CDR3 DNA follows: TGTGCCAGCAGTCGTCCGGAGCACGAGCAGTACTTC.

This clone came up once. The chain links TRBV11-2 to TRBJ2-7; D gene ambiguous. The V gene lost 5 bases and the J gene lost 1 base, with 6 bases spanning the gap. There are 12 residues in the CDR3. Looked up from germline, CDR1 is SGHAT and CDR2 is FQNNGV. CDR3 region: CASSLPSYEQYF. The CDR3 bases are TGTGCCAGCAGCCTCCCTTCCTACGAGCAGTACTTC.